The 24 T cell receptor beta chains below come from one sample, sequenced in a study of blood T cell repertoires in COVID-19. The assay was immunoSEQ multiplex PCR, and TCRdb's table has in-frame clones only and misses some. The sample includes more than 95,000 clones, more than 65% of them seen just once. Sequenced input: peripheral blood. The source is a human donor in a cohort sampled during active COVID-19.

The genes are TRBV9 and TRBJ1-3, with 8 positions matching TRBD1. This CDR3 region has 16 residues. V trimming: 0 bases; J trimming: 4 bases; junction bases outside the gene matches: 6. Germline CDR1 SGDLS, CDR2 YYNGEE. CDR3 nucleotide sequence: TGTGCCAGCAGCGTAGACCAGGGGGCGGGAGGAAACACCATATATTTT. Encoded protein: CASSVDQGAGGNTIYF.

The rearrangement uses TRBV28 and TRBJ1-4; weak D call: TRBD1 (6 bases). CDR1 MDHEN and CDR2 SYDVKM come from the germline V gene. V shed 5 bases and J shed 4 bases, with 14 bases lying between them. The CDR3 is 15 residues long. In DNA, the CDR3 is TGTGCCAGCAGTCCCTGGGGGGGCTATAATGAAAAACTGTTTTTT. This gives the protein CASSPWGGYNEKLFF.

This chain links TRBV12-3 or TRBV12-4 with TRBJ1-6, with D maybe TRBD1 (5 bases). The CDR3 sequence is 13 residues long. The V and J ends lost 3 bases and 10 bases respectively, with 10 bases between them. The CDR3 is CASSLTQESPLHF. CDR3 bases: TGTGCCAGCAGTTTGACACAGGAATCACCCCTCCACTTT.

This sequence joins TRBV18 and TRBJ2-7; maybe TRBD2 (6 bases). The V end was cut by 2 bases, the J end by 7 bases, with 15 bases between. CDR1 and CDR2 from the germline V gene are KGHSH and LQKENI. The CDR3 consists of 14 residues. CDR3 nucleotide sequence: TGTGCCAGCTCACCAGAATCCGGGGCGGGGGAGCAGTACTTC. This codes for CASSPESGAGEQYF.

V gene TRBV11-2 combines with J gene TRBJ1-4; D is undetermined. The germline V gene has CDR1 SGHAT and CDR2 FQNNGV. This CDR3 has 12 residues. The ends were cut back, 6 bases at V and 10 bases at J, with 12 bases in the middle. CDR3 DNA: TGTGCCAGCAGATCATCCCGAGGAAAACTGTTTTTT. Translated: CASRSSRGKLFF.

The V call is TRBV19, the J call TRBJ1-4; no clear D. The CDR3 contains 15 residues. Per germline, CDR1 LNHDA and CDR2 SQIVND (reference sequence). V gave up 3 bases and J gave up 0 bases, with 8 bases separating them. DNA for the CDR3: TGTGCCAGTAGTATCGGAGCGACAACTAATGAAAAACTGTTTTTT. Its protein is CASSIGATTNEKLFF. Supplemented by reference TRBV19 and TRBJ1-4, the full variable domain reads DGGITQSPKYLFRKEGQNVTLSCEQNLNHDAMYWYRQDPGQGLRLIYYSQIVNDFQKGDIAEGYSVSREKKESFPLTVTSAQKNPTAFYLCASSIGATTNEKLFFGSGTQLSVL.

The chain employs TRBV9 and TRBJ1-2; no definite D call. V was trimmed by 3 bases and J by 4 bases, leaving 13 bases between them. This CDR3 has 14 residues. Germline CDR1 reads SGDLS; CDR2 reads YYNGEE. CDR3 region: CASSAGLATYGYTF. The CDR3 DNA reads TGTGCCAGCAGCGCAGGCCTTGCTACCTATGGCTACACCTTC.

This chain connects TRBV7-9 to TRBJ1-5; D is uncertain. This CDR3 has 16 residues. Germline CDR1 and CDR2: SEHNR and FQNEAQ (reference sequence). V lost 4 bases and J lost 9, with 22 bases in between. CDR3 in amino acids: CASSSATGSRIGPQHF. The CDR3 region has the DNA TGTGCCAGCAGCTCTGCGACGGGGTCGAGGATAGGGCCCCAGCATTTT.

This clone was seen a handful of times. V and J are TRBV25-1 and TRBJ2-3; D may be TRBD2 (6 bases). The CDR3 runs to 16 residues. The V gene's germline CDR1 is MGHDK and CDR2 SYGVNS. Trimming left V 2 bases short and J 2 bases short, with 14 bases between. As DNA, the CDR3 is TGTGCCAGCAGTGAAGGGAAGCGGGCACACACAGATACGCAGTATTTT. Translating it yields CASSEGKRAHTDTQYF.

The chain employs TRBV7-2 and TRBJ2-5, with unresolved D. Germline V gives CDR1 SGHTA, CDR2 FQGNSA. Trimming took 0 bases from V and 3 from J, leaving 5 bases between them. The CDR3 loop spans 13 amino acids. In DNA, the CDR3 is TGTGCCAGCAGCTTAGCAAGAGAAGAGACCCAGTACTTC. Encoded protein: CASSLAREETQYF.

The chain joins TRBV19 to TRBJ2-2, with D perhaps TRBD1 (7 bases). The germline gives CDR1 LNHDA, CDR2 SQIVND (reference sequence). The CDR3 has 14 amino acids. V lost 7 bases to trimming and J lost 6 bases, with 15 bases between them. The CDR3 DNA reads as TGTGCCAGTACGTCCAGCAGGGGGGCCGGGGAGCTGTTTTTT. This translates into CASTSSRGAGELFF.

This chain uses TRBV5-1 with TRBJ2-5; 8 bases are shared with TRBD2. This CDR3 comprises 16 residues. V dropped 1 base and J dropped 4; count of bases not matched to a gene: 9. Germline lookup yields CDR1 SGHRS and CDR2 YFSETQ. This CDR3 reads CASSLPAGESGETQYF. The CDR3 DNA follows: TGCGCCAGCAGCTTGCCAGCGGGGGAGTCCGGAGAGACCCAGTACTTC.

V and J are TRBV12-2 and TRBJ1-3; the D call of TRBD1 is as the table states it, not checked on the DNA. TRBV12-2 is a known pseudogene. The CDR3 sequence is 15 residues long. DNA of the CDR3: TGTGCAAGTCGCTTAGACAAAAGCTCTGGAAACACCATATATTTT. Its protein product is CASRLDKSSGNTIYF.

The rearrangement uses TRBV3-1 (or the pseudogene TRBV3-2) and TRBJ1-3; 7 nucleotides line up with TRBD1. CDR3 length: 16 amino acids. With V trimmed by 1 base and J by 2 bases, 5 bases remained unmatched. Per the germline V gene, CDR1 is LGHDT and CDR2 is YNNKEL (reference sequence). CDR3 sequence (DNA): TGTGCCAGCAGCCAAGGACAGGGAAGGACTGGAAACACCATATATTTT. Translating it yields CASSQGQGRTGNTIYF.

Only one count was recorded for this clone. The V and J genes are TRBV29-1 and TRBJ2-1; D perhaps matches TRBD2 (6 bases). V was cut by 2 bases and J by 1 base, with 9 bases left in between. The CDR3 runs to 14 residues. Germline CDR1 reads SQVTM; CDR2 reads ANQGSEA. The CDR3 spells CSVESTRSYNEQFF. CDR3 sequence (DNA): TGCAGCGTTGAATCGACTAGGTCCTACAATGAGCAGTTCTTC.

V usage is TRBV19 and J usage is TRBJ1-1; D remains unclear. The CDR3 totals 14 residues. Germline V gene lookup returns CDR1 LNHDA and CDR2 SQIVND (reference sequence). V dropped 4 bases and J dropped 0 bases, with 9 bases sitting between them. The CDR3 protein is CASSKDGVNTEAFF. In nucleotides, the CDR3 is TGTGCCAGTAGTAAGGACGGGGTGAACACTGAAGCTTTCTTT. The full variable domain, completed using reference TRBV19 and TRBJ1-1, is DGGITQSPKYLFRKEGQNVTLSCEQNLNHDAMYWYRQDPGQGLRLIYYSQIVNDFQKGDIAEGYSVSREKKESFPLTVTSAQKNPTAFYLCASSKDGVNTEAFFGQGTRLTVV.

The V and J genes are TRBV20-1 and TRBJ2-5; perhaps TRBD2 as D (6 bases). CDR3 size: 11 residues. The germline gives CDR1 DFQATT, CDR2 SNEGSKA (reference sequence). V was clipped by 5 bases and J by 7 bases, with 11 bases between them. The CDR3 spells CSASGEATQYF. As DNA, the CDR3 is TGCAGTGCTTCCGGGGAGGCGACCCAGTACTTC.

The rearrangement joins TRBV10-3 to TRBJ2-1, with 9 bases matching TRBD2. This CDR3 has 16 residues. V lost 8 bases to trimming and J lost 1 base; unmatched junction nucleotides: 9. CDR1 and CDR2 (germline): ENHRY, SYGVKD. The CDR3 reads CAIWADSGGSYNEQFF. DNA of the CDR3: TGTGCCATCTGGGCTGATAGCGGGGGTTCCTACAATGAGCAGTTCTTC.

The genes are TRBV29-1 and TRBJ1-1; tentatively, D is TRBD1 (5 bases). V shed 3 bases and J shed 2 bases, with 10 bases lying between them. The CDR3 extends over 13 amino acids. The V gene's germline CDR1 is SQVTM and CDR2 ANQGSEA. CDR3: CSVDQGINTEAFF. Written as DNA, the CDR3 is TGCAGCGTTGATCAGGGAATAAACACTGAAGCTTTCTTT.

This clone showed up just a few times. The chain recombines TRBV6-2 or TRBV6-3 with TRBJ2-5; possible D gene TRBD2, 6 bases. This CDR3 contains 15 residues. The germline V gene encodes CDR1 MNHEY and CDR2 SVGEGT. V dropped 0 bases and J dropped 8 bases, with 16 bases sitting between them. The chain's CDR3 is CASSYSDRSGGTQYF. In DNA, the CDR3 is TGTGCCAGCAGTTACTCGGACCGGTCCGGGGGAACCCAGTACTTC.

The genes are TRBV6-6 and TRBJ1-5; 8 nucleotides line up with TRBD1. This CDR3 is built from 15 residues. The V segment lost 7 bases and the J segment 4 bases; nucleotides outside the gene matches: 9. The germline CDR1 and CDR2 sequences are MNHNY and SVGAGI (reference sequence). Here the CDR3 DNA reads TGTGCCAGCAACCCCCGGACAGGGAGTAATCAGCCCCAGCATTTT. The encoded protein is CASNPRTGSNQPQHF.

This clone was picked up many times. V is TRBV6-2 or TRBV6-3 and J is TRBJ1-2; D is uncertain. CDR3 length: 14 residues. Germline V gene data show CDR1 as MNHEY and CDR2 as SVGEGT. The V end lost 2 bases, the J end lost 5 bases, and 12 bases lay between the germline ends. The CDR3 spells CASSYRGSLYGYTF. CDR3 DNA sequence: TGTGCCAGCAGTTACCGCGGCAGCCTATATGGCTACACCTTC.

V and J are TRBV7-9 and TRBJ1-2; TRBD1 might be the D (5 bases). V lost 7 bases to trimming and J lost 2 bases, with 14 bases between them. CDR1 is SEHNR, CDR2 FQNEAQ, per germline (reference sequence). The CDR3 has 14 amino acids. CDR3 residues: CASTDPPGNYGYTF. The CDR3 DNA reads TGTGCCAGCACCGACCCCCCAGGGAACTATGGCTACACCTTC.

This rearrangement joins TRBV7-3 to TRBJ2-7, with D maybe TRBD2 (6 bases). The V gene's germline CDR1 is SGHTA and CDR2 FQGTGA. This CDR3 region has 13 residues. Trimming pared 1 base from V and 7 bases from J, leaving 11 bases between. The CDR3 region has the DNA TGTGCCAGCAGCTTAAACGCCGGAGGGGAGCAGTACTTC. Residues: CASSLNAGGEQYF.